This T cell receptor beta chain is drawn from a study of spatial heterogeneity in lung cancer (dated 2019 in TCRdb). Notes on the research overall: Beta-chain transcripts were consistently detected in greater numbers than alpha-chain transcripts, which likely reflects a higher abundance of beta-chain transcripts. Nonsynonymous mutation counts, determined by whole-exome sequencing of tumor tissue, were related to features of the TCR repertoire. In tumor regions, TCR transcript counts showed a strong correlation with a T cell transcriptional module score derived from matched bulk RNA-seq. Both alpha and beta chains were TCR-sequenced in samples taken at surgery, namely 220 tumor regions, around 61 matched nontumor lung samples and over 55 PBMC samples. In the raw uncorrected reads, each unique combination of TCR and UMI appeared on average more than ten times. In non-small cell lung cancer, the study quantitatively compared TCR alpha and beta repertoires across several tumor regions, matched nontumor lung, and blood.

What this sample's time point label stands for: sample taken at primary tumor resection. Samples were obtained from roughly 72 patients with early-stage, untreated non-small cell lung cancer from the lung TRACERx cohort. For TCR sequencing, whole RNA was extracted from tumor and nontumor lung tissue, or from cryopreserved PBMC samples, and no cell sorting was done. Only patients with enough RNA available from two or more tumor regions were chosen for TCR sequencing. Before being selected, tumor and adjacent nontumor lung specimens were reviewed by a lung pathologist. Broader findings and caveats from the paper: The tumor nonsynonymous mutation count correlated with the number of expanded alpha and beta TCRs within the tumor. TCR-seq coverage of tumor T cells was estimated to be only 6% to 7.5% for alpha chains and roughly 14% for beta chains. Confirming at a functional level the hypothesis that regional TCRs recognize regional mutations was considered to require additional single-cell paired TCR alpha and beta sequencing. The count of ubiquitous expanded TCRs correlated with the count of ubiquitous nonsynonymous mutations, and the count of regional expanded TCRs correlated with the count of regional nonsynonymous mutations.

Libraries were made using 5' RACE. TCRdb records NextSeq 500 as the sequencer. The TCR library protocol attached a unique molecular identifier to each TCR cDNA molecule to allow correction of PCR and sequencing errors. The published analysis was carried out like this. Decombinator tools were used for TCR identification, UMI-based error correction and CDR3 extraction. TCRs above a frequency of 2 per 1,000, corresponding to the top 1% of the tumor frequency distribution, were defined as expanded. Expanded tumor TCRs were classed as regional if statistically deemed absent (corrected P<0.05) from at least one tumor region, otherwise ubiquitous. Rényi diversity was computed with the R vegan package after subsampling each repertoire 100 times to 5,000 TCRs. To build CDR3 similarity networks, amino acid triplet string-kernel similarity was used, and CDR3s were connected when their pairwise similarity was above 0.82. The public reads were reprocessed in TCRdb via fastp at Q25 and MiXCR, keeping in-frame beta chains. Identical CDR3 proteins give one entry, which carries the most common genes and DNA. TCRdb assigned the V and J calls; the authors' analysis was not used. Across this sample there are roughly 1,500 distinct CDR3 sequences, with approximately 6% seen only once. Around 58% of the sample is in the top ten clones.

Cut back by 2 bases and 10 bases, the V and J ends lie 15 bases apart. According to the germline V gene, CDR1 reads MDHEN and CDR2 reads SYDVKM. The CDR3 spans 15 residues, from the cysteine through the phenylalanine. Of the read, only the CDR3 DNA is kept; its 45 bases are in frame from base 1. As for this clonotype: Its antigen specificity is not known. Base qualities are not recorded, but no much larger clone differs from it by a single base. The library was prepared for alpha chains; this beta chain is a stray read, so its frequency means little.

Here the sequenced sample was lung tumor tissue, taken at surgery. The TCR was taken from a female donor with early-stage non-small cell lung cancer. This receptor chain uses TRBV28 and TRBJ1-6; perhaps TRBD1 is the D gene, with 5 bases matching. For the CDR3, the sequence is CASSLLVGTSSPLHF. The DNA sequence follows: TGTGCCAGCAGTTTACTGGTCGGGACGTCGTCACCCCTCCACTTT.